What follows is one TCR beta chain and its context. Its antigen is not identified. The data originate from a study of regulatory T cells in long-lasting Graves disease. Study findings and constraints: TCR diversity in persistent Graves' patients was below that of newly diagnosed ones. Examination was confined to peripheral blood, excluding thyroid tissue.

Relying on iRepertoire HTBI primers and Arm-PCR of CDR3 regions, the team built TCR beta libraries. TCRdb used MiXCR to reprocess the multiplex PCR reads, holding one entry per CDR3 protein. The sample records about 660,000 distinct CDR3 sequences, about 30% being singletons. The CDR3 contains 14 residues. CDR1 and CDR2 (germline): SGHRS, YFSETQ. V was shortened by 0 bases and J by 7 bases, with 13 bases between the two germline ends. Time point here: persistent/refractory GD, antithyroid drugs over 5 years with positive TRAb. The TCR library used RNA extracted from PBMCs. The clonotype was recovered from a female donor with Graves disease. Here the sequenced sample was peripheral blood mononuclear cells (PBMCs), taken when the disease was refractory, from a patient treated with antithyroid drugs. The chain carries TRBV5-1 and TRBJ1-1; D may be TRBD1 (5 bases). In nucleotides, the CDR3 is TGCGCCAGCAGCTTGGATGGGGCCGCTGATGAAGCTTTCTTT. The encoded protein is CASSLDGAADEAFF.